Listed below are T cell receptor beta chains from one sample, sequenced in a study of control samples from healthy donors and cancer patients. Data came from immunoSEQ multiplex PCR; TCRdb stores just in-frame clones and leaves some out. The sample yields roughly 450,000 clones, roughly 90% seen once. Sequenced: PBMCs. These receptors were taken from a man aged 40-49 years with head and neck cancer. CDR3s include the opening cysteine and the closing phenylalanine or tryptophan. Fields, in order: D gene, J gene, clone size, V gene, CDR3 DNA, CDR3 protein. The D gene is left open where the match is weak. Some rows have no size entry. The others give once, few or many, or a class for an expanded clone.

.	TRBJ1-6	.	TRBV21-1	TGTGCCAGCAGCCCGGGACAGGGACGCCACTTT	CASSPGQGRHF
TRBD1	TRBJ2-1	.	TRBV27	TGTGCCAGCAGACGCCGGGACAGGGTGTTCTTC	CASRRRDRVFF
TRBD2	TRBJ2-1	.	TRBV5-1	TGCGCCAGCAGCTTGGCCCTAGCGGGGGGGCTCGGTGAGCAGTTCTTC	CASSLALAGGLGEQFF
TRBD1	TRBJ2-3	.	TRBV24-1	TGTGCCACCAGTCATCCGGACAGGGTCCTCGGAGATACGCAGTATTTT	CATSHPDRVLGDTQYF
TRBD1	TRBJ1-5	.	TRBV6-2/TRBV6-3	TGTGCCAGCAGTTACCCTATCGACGGACAGGGGAGGAGAAATCAGCCCCAGCATTTT	CASSYPIDGQGRRNQPQHF
.	TRBJ2-1	.	TRBV10-3	TGTGCCACGTCCGACGGTGACTCCTACAATGAGCAGTTCTTC	CATSDGDSYNEQFF
TRBD2	TRBJ2-7	.	TRBV6-2/TRBV6-3	TGTGCCAGCAGTACTAGCGGGGAGAGCGGCGAGCAGTACTTC	CASSTSGESGEQYF
.	TRBJ2-7	.	TRBV11-2	TGTGCCAGCAGTCCCTTAGGGGGGCGGGAGCAGTACTTC	CASSPLGGREQYF
.	TRBJ2-2	.	TRBV11-2	TGTGCCAGCAGCTTAGCTAACCGGGTGGGCGGGGAGCTGTTTTTT	CASSLANRVGGELFF
.	TRBJ2-7	.	TRBV7-7	TGTGCTAGCAGCAAGACAAAATCCTACGAGCAGTACTTC	CASSKTKSYEQYF
TRBD2	TRBJ2-3	.	TRBV4-2	TGTGCCAGCAGCCGGGTTGTTGGCGGGACTAGCGGGGGGGCCGTCACAGATACGCAGTATTTT	CASSRVVGGTSGGAVTDTQYF
.	TRBJ2-2	.	TRBV9	TGTGCCAGCAGCGGACCAGACGGAAAGGCCGGGGAGCTGTTTTTT	CASSGPDGKAGELFF
.	TRBJ2-6	.	TRBV30	TGTGCCTGGAGTGTTTCCGGCTCCTCTGGGGCCAACGTCCTGACTTTC	CAWSVSGSSGANVLTF
.	TRBJ2-7	.	TRBV30	TGTGCCTGGAGTGCGGACCTCACCGCCTACGAGCAGTACTTC	CAWSADLTAYEQYF
.	TRBJ2-7	.	TRBV15	TGTGCCACCAGCAGAGTCGGCTACGAGCAGTACTTC	CATSRVGYEQYF
TRBD2	TRBJ2-7	.	TRBV7-9	TGTGCCAGCAGCTTATCCAGCGGGGGGAACAGGGGCTACGAGCAGTACTTC	CASSLSSGGNRGYEQYF
TRBD1	TRBJ1-4	few	TRBV20-1	TGCAGTGCTAGTGGGACAGGGGGTGCAACTAATGAAAAACTGTTTTTT	CSASGTGGATNEKLFF
.	TRBJ2-7	.	TRBV7-2	TGTGCCAGCAGCTTAGCCCCCGGACAAGGAAGCTACGAGCAGTACTTC	CASSLAPGQGSYEQYF
.	TRBJ2-1	.	TRBV7-3	TGTGCCAGCAGCCGATCCCTGGGCGGAGTTAATGAGCAGTTCTTC	CASSRSLGGVNEQFF
.	TRBJ2-3	.	TRBV9	TGTGCCAGCAGCGTCGCCCCGGGACCAAGCACAGATACGCAGTATTTT	CASSVAPGPSTDTQYF
.	TRBJ1-3	.	TRBV19	TGTGCCAGTAGTTTGGTCTCTGGAAACACCATATATTTT	CASSLVSGNTIYF
.	TRBJ1-2	once	TRBV27	TGTGCCAGCAGTTTACGGCCGTCGACTAACTATGGCTACACCTTC	CASSLRPSTNYGYTF
.	TRBJ2-2	.	TRBV27	TGTGCCAGCAGCCGGGACCCATCGAACACCGGGGAGCTGTTTTTT	CASSRDPSNTGELFF
TRBD2	TRBJ2-7	.	TRBV28	TGTGCCAGCAGTTACCCCCCGGGACTAGGGGACTACGAGCAGTACTTC	CASSYPPGLGDYEQYF
.	TRBJ1-1	.	TRBV18	TGTGCCAGCTCACCACCATTAGGGGACACTGAAGCTTTCTTT	CASSPPLGDTEAFF
.	TRBJ1-4	.	TRBV18	TGTGCCAGCTCCCTCAGAGCAACTAATGAAAAACTGTTTTTT	CASSLRATNEKLFF
TRBD1	TRBJ2-6	.	TRBV19	TGTGCCAGTAGTATCCGGGACAGGGGATATGGGGCCAACGTCCTGACTTTC	CASSIRDRGYGANVLTF
TRBD1	TRBJ2-7	few	TRBV2	TGTGCCAGCAGGAGGACAGGCGTTACCTACGAGCAGTACTTC	CASRRTGVTYEQYF
.	TRBJ1-5	.	TRBV28	TGTGCCAGTGGGGGCAATCAGCCCCAGCATTTT	CASGGNQPQHF
.	TRBJ2-3	.	TRBV21-1	TGTGCCAGCAGCAAAGGGGAGCGTCAGGAACCCCTCACAGATACGCAGTATTTT	CASSKGERQEPLTDTQYF
TRBD2	TRBJ2-7	.	TRBV5-6	TGTGCCAGCAGCTTAGGCGCGGGAGCCTACGAGCAGTACTTC	CASSLGAGAYEQYF
.	TRBJ2-5	.	TRBV5-3	TGTGCCAGAAGGAACCAACAAGTGCACAAAGAGACCCAGTACTTC	CARRNQQVHKETQYF
TRBD1	TRBJ1-2	.	TRBV4-3	TGCGCCAGCAGCTGGGGACAGGGGGCATGGGGCTACACCTTC	CASSWGQGAWGYTF
.	TRBJ2-7	.	TRBV7-9	TGTGCCAGCAGCTTAGCGCGGCAGCCACCTCCCTACGAGCAGTACTTC	CASSLARQPPPYEQYF
.	TRBJ2-2	.	TRBV6-5	TGTGCCAGCAGTTACAGGGGTCCCGCCGGGGAGCTGTTTTTT	CASSYRGPAGELFF